The present TCR beta chain was sequenced within a study of blood T cell repertoires in COVID-19 (dated by TCRdb to 2018 to 2020). Context from the whole study: Samples covering the acute and convalescent phases of COVID-19 were provided by collaborators in the United States, Italy and Spain. The material from the prospective study consisted of cDNA or gDNA derived from T cells, B-cell-depleted T cells, or PBMCs. Subjects who had been exposed to COVID-19, were actively infected with it, or had recovered from it provided the deeply sampled blood TCRbeta repertoires that made up the dataset. The repertoires were released in a freely available public database meant as a resource for research on the immune response to SARS-CoV-2. The samples were drawn from the first 160 participants of the ongoing ImmuneRACE study and from some 1,300 subjects provided by 6 global collaborators. A de-identified subject ID, COVID-19 status, age in years and sex were almost always included in the sample metadata. Where HLA class I and class II types were available, the types were taken from metadata supplied by the sample provider, not from assay-based typing.

On this clone itself: The antigen it binds to is not known. No much larger clone is present one base from it, and per-base qualities are unavailable.

The germline V and J ends show losses of 5 bases and 3 bases respectively, and no gene match explains 7 bases of the junction. Sequences SEHNR (CDR1) and FQNEAQ (CDR2) are obtained from the germline V gene (reference sequence). The CDR3 starts with the cysteine, ends with the phenylalanine, and has 15 residues. This entry keeps only the CDR3 DNA: 45 bases, framed from base 1. Each collaborating institution followed its own protocols to collect whole blood in K2EDTA tubes. For TCRbeta analysis, collaborators shipped samples in one of three forms: frozen whole blood, isolated PBMCs, or DNA extracted from either of those sample types. Broad study findings and their caveats: The quantity of clinical and demographic metadata differed by source and by participant and was supplied without curation.

The immunoSEQ Assay, a bias-controlled multiplex PCR, was used to amplify TCRbeta CDR3 regions from genomic DNA. The authors' analysis ran thus. The number of nucleated cells in each sample was estimated by amplification of reference gene primers within the assay. To quantify the absolute abundance of each unique TCRbeta CDR3 rearrangement, sequence reads were collapsed and filtered. Productive Simpson clonality was computed per sample as the square root of Simpson's diversity index over productive rearrangements. TCRdb holds this immuneACCESS table with in-frame rearrangements only. Some clones are missing; in checked studies, unresolved V genes explain under half, and the rest has no known cause. V and J calls and clone size are copied from that table; D and trimming were computed from the DNA. This sample holds roughly 90,000 clones; roughly 88% were observed only once. Approximately 1.5% of the sample lies in the top ten.

Sequenced: peripheral blood. The sequence derives from a human donor with active COVID-19. The donor label of this sample is uncertain. The sequence links TRBV7-9 to TRBJ2-1, and 7 junctional nucleotides match TRBD1. The nucleotide sequence reads TGTGCCAGCAGCACGGACAGGTGGTACTACAATGAGCAGTTCTTC. Its protein reads: CASSTDRWYYNEQFF.